This is a list of T cell receptor beta chains from one sample in a study of blood T cell repertoires in COVID-19. The method was immunoSEQ multiplex PCR; TCRdb's version includes in-frame clones alone and lacks a portion of them. The sample contains some 110,000 clones, about 75% of which appear only once. The sample was peripheral blood. The receptors come from a woman aged 65 to 85 with acute or convalescent COVID-19. Both conserved end residues are part of each CDR3. Each record gives: clone size, J gene, D gene, V gene, CDR3 DNA, CDR3 protein. A D gene is named only where the DNA matches it firmly. Rows may omit the clone size; those that give it use once, few, many or a size class.

>-|TRBJ2-7|-|TRBV5-1
TGCGCCAGCAGCTTGGCCCTGGTACAGGGCCTCTCCTACGAGCAGTACTTC
CASSLALVQGLSYEQYF
>-|TRBJ1-1|-|TRBV5-5
TGTGCCAGCAGCTTGGCCGGGAGGGCGATGAACACTGAAGCTTTCTTT
CASSLAGRAMNTEAFF
>-|TRBJ2-3|-|TRBV28
TGTGCCAGCAGTTTTAGAAGGGGGGGAGATACGCAGTATTTT
CASSFRRGGDTQYF
>once|TRBJ1-1|-|TRBV5-1
TGCGCCAGCAGCTTGGTGCGGGAGGGGGCTGAAGCTTTCTTT
CASSLVREGAEAFF
>few|TRBJ1-2|TRBD1|TRBV28
TGTGCCAGCAGTCAACAGGGGGCCTTTAACTATGGCTACACCTTC
CASSQQGAFNYGYTF
>few|TRBJ1-2|-|TRBV28
TGTGCCAGCAGTCTCCGGAGGGCTAACTATGGCTACACCTTC
CASSLRRANYGYTF
>-|TRBJ2-2|-|TRBV9
TGTGCCAGCAGCGTAGCTGGGAAGGCCGACGGAGGGACCGGGGAGCTGTTTTTT
CASSVAGKADGGTGELFF
>-|TRBJ2-1|TRBD2|TRBV10-1
TGCGCCAGCAGTGACTTAAGGACTAGCAATTTAATCGATGAGCAGTTCTTC
CASSDLRTSNLIDEQFF
>-|TRBJ2-5|TRBD1|TRBV11-3
TGTGCCAGCAGCTTAGGTGCCGCAGGGACAGGAGAGACCCAGTACTTC
CASSLGAAGTGETQYF
>once|TRBJ2-7|TRBD1|TRBV2
TGTGCCAGCAGTCCACCTTGGGACAGGGCCCGTTACGAGCAGTACTTC
CASSPPWDRARYEQYF
>-|TRBJ2-7|-|TRBV7-2
TGTGCCAGCAGCTTAGCGCAGGGCAACTACGAGCAGTACTTC
CASSLAQGNYEQYF
>-|TRBJ2-2|-|TRBV7-6
TGTGCCAGCAGCTTATTGGAGACCGGGGAGCTGTTTTTT
CASSLLETGELFF
>few|TRBJ1-5|-|TRBV7-8
TGTGCCAGCAGCTTATCAGGCAGGGGAGGCAATCAGCCCCAGCATTTT
CASSLSGRGGNQPQHF
>once|TRBJ1-1|-|TRBV4-1
TGCGCCAGCAGCCAACCCAGGCGGGGCAACACTGAAGCTTTCTTT
CASSQPRRGNTEAFF
>-|TRBJ2-2|-|TRBV5-1
TGCGCCAGCAGCTTGCCCCAGGGGCCTCAAGGCACCGGGGAGCTGTTTTTT
CASSLPQGPQGTGELFF
>-|TRBJ1-2|TRBD1|TRBV27
TGTGCCAGCAGTTCTGGACAGGTGTACACCTTC
CASSSGQVYTF
>-|TRBJ1-1|-|TRBV25-1
TGTGCCAGCCCCTTTCACAGGGACGGCACTGAAGCTTTCTTT
CASPFHRDGTEAFF
>few|TRBJ1-1|-|TRBV3-1/TRBV3-2
TGTGCCAGCAGCCAAGCCGGGTTTTCTACTGAAGCTTTCTTT
CASSQAGFSTEAFF
>-|TRBJ1-1|-|TRBV5-1
TGCGCCAGCAGCTTGAAGGGGCCGGAGAACACTGAAGCTTTCTTT
CASSLKGPENTEAFF
>-|TRBJ2-2|-|TRBV29-1
TGCAGCGTTGAAGGAGTTTCAGGAATGAACACCGGGGAGCTGTTTTTT
CSVEGVSGMNTGELFF
>-|TRBJ1-1|TRBD1|TRBV29-1
TGCAGCGTGAGGGGGGGGACAGGGAGGAGGACTGAAGCTTTCTTT
CSVRGGTGRRTEAFF
>-|TRBJ2-5|-|TRBV5-4
TGTGCCAGCAGCGGCGATGGGACAACGCAAGAGACCCAGTACTTC
CASSGDGTTQETQYF
>-|TRBJ2-5|TRBD2|TRBV20-1
TGCAGTGCTAGTCCCTGGACTAGCGGGGGACTCTTGGATCAAGAGACCCAGTACTTC
CSASPWTSGGLLDQETQYF
>once|TRBJ2-7|TRBD2|TRBV27
TGTGCCAGCACGGGGGCTAGCGGGGGGGCAAATTATAACGAGCAGTACTTC
CASTGASGGANYNEQYF
>-|TRBJ1-1|-|TRBV6-6
TGTGCCAGCAGTTACGGGCAGGGCTGGCGGAACACTGAAGCTTTCTTT
CASSYGQGWRNTEAFF
>-|TRBJ2-7|TRBD1|TRBV5-1
TGCGCCAGCCAGACCGACAGGGGTTACGAGCAGTACTTC
CASQTDRGYEQYF
>-|TRBJ2-5|TRBD1|TRBV7-7
TGTGCCAGCAGCTTAATGGACCGGACAGGGGGCCAAGAGACCCAGTACTTC
CASSLMDRTGGQETQYF
>few|TRBJ1-2|-|TRBV6-5
TGTGCCAGCAGTTTTGGACTGCAGAGGACCTTC
CASSFGLQRTF
>-|TRBJ2-3|TRBD2|TRBV5-4
TGTGCCAGCAGCTCGGGACTAGGAGGGGGAGATACGCAGTATTTT
CASSSGLGGGDTQYF
>-|TRBJ2-5|-|TRBV13
TGTGCCAGCAGCTTAGGGGCGGTCGGAGAGACCCAGTACTTC
CASSLGAVGETQYF
>-|TRBJ2-2|-|TRBV7-9
TGTGCCAGCAGCGGAGATAACACCGGGGAGCTGTTTTTT
CASSGDNTGELFF
>-|TRBJ2-5|TRBD1|TRBV13
TGTGCCAGTAAGGCGACAGGGTTCGGCGAGACCCAGTACTTC
CASKATGFGETQYF
>-|TRBJ1-4|TRBD1|TRBV6-5
TGTGCCAGCAGTTACCTCAGGGGGCGCGGTGAAAAACTGTTTTTT
CASSYLRGRGEKLFF
>few|TRBJ2-5|-|TRBV16
TGTGCCAGCAGCCGTGGAGGGGAGACCCAGTACTTC
CASSRGGETQYF
>-|TRBJ1-6|-|TRBV10-3
TGTGCCATCAGTGACCCAGGGCGTCGCAATTCACCCCTCCACTTT
CAISDPGRRNSPLHF
>-|TRBJ1-1|-|TRBV2
TGTGCCAGCAGAGTGGTTTCGCGGGACACTGAAGCTTTCTTT
CASRVVSRDTEAFF
>few|TRBJ2-5|TRBD2|TRBV5-4
TGTGCCAGCAGCTTGTCAGCGGGGGCGGTCGAGACCCAGTACTTC
CASSLSAGAVETQYF
>few|TRBJ2-7|-|TRBV5-1
TGCGCCAGCTTTAGCCTTAGGGTGGGCCCGGGGTGGGAGCAGTACTTC
CASFSLRVGPGWEQYF
>-|TRBJ1-5|TRBD1|TRBV28
TGTGCCAGCAGTTTTTGGGGGACAGGTCACAATCAGCCCCAGCATTTT
CASSFWGTGHNQPQHF
>-|TRBJ1-4|TRBD1|TRBV5-1
TGCGCCAGCAGTCCGTGGGGGGACAGAAATAATGAAAAACTGTTTTTT
CASSPWGDRNNEKLFF
>-|TRBJ1-1|-|TRBV12-5
TGTGCTAGTCGACAGACGGGGAACACTGAAGCTTTCTTT
CASRQTGNTEAFF
>-|TRBJ1-1|-|TRBV7-2
TGTGCCAGCAGCGCCCTTAGTATTCGTACCTTTGACACTGAAGCTTTCTTT
CASSALSIRTFDTEAFF
>-|TRBJ1-4|-|TRBV20-1
TGCAGTGGAACCAGTAATGAAAAACTGTTTTTT
CSGTSNEKLFF
>few|TRBJ1-2|TRBD1|TRBV7-6
TGTGCCAGCAGCTTAGCGCGACAGGGACCGATTAATGGCTACACCTTC
CASSLARQGPINGYTF
>-|TRBJ2-7|-|TRBV28
TGTGCCAGCAGTCCTTTGACTAGTAGGGGCGAGCAGTACTTC
CASSPLTSRGEQYF
>once|TRBJ1-2|TRBD1|TRBV5-4
TGTGCCAGCAGCTTGGCTACAGGGGTCTCTGGCTACACCTTC
CASSLATGVSGYTF
>-|TRBJ2-4|TRBD1|TRBV19
TGTGCCAGTAGTATAGTATCGACAGGGGTTAAAAACATTCAGTACTTC
CASSIVSTGVKNIQYF
>-|TRBJ1-1|TRBD1|TRBV6-1
TGTGCCAGCAGTGAGACAGGGGGGAACACTGAAGCTTTCTTT
CASSETGGNTEAFF
>-|TRBJ2-2|-|TRBV5-1
TGCGCCAGCAGACTCGCGGGGAGTCGGGCCACCGGGGAGCTGTTTTTT
CASRLAGSRATGELFF
>-|TRBJ1-1|TRBD1|TRBV6-5
TGTGCCAGCAGGCGGGACAGAATGAACACTGAAGCTTTCTTT
CASRRDRMNTEAFF